The 19 T cell receptor beta chains presented below share a single source sample, sequenced in a study of human T cells and chemical hapten exposure. Noted time point: pre-sensitization, week 0. Treatment: therapeutic diphenylcyclopropenone sensitization with weekly scalp DPC. TCRdb analysed the RACE reads with MiXCR anew, one entry per CDR3 protein. The data contain 280,000 or so distinct CDR3 sequences, over 7.5% of them singletons. Sequenced material: whole blood, taken in connection with sensitization to the hapten diphenylcyclopropenone (DPC). These TCRs come from a man in his late teens or twenties with alopecia areata. Some clones in this sample may be carry-over from other donors' samples.

This clonotype was seen a handful of times. This chain links TRBV3-1 with TRBJ2-1; no definite D call. Germline V gene data show CDR1 as LGHDT and CDR2 as YNNKEL (reference sequence). V lost 3 bases to trimming and J lost 0 bases, with 18 bases between them. There are 18 residues in the CDR3. CDR3 sequence reads: CASSHGAPTVSSYNEQFF. The CDR3, as DNA: TGTGCCAGCAGCCACGGCGCTCCTACAGTGAGCTCCTACAATGAGCAGTTCTTC.

The V gene is TRBV6-5, the J gene TRBJ1-3, with 7 positions matching TRBD1. The CDR3 spans 15 residues. Per the germline V gene, CDR1 is MNHEY and CDR2 is SVGAGI. V shed 6 bases, J shed 7 bases, and the junction held 12 bases outside the gene matches. Here the CDR3 DNA reads TGTGCCAGCAGCCTTACCAGACAGGGTTACAACACCATATATTTT. Translated: CASSLTRQGYNTIYF.

Many counts were recorded for this clonotype. The gene calls are TRBV4-3 and TRBJ1-3; D is ambiguous. From germline, CDR1 is LGHNA and CDR2 YSLEER. V was cut by 4 bases and J by 4 bases, with 11 bases left in between. The CDR3 is made up of 14 amino acids. The CDR3 DNA reads as TGCGCCAGCAGCCCTCGGACGGTCGGAAACACCATATATTTT. This gives the protein CASSPRTVGNTIYF.

The sample holds a few counts of this clonotype. This chain joins TRBV20-1 and TRBJ2-3; 11 nucleotides line up with TRBD2. The germline V gene has CDR1 DFQATT and CDR2 SNEGSKA (reference sequence). CDR3 length equals 16 residues. Unmatched junction bases numbered 9, after V lost 5 bases and J lost 2 bases. The chain's CDR3 is CSAPTKTSGVTDTQYF. CDR3 in DNA: TGCAGTGCTCCCACTAAGACTAGCGGGGTCACAGATACGCAGTATTTT.

This clonotype came up a few times. This chain uses TRBV12-3 or TRBV12-4 with TRBJ2-3; D is unresolved. This CDR3 is built from 12 residues. Deletions cut 7 bases from V and 8 bases from J, with 13 bases between. The CDR3: CASTDRVATQYF. The CDR3 nucleotides are TGTGCCAGCACCGATAGGGTAGCTACGCAGTATTTT.

There are a few counts of this clonotype. The rearrangement links TRBV7-2 to TRBJ1-6, with D hard to call. Trimming removed 5 bases at V and 13 bases at J, with 15 bases between. The germline V gene encodes CDR1 SGHTA and CDR2 FQGNSA. This CDR3 has 13 amino acids. CDR3: CASSPQSDIPLHF. In DNA form, the CDR3 reads TGTGCCAGCAGCCCCCAGTCAGACATCCCCCTCCACTTT. The entire variable domain, with the rest obtained from reference TRBV7-2 and TRBJ1-6, is as follows: GAGVSQSPSNKVTEKGKDVELRCDPISGHTALYWYRQSLGQGLEFLIYFQGNSAPDKSGLPSDRFSAERTGGSVSTLTIQRTQQEDSAVYLCASSPQSDIPLHFGNGTRLTVT.

At least ten counts were recorded for this clonotype. The chain employs TRBV15 and TRBJ1-6; TRBD1 aligns across 8 bases. V gave up 4 bases and J gave up 3 bases; unmatched junction bases: 14. Germline CDR1 reads LNHNV; CDR2 reads YYDKDF (reference sequence). CDR3 length: 19 residues. CDR3 protein: CATSTRGNRDRIYNSPLHF. Here the CDR3 DNA reads TGTGCCACCAGCACAAGGGGAAACCGGGACAGGATCTATAATTCACCCCTCCACTTT.

This clonotype was detected only a few times. V gene TRBV7-9 combines with J gene TRBJ1-1; D unresolved. The CDR3 spans 12 residues. V was trimmed by 5 bases and J by 11 bases, leaving 15 bases between them. Germline values: CDR1 SEHNR, CDR2 FQNEAQ (reference sequence). CDR3 coding DNA: TGTGCCAGCAGCCGTTCAGAAAGTTTGGCTTTCTTT. Residues: CASSRSESLAFF.

This clonotype was picked up a small number of times. The CDR3 reads CASSARQGAEAFF. The DNA of the CDR3 is TGTGCCAGCAGCGCAAGACAGGGGGCTGAAGCTTTCTTT. This chain links TRBV7-2 with TRBJ1-1, with TRBD1 matching 9 bases. This CDR3 spans 13 amino acids. Germline V gene data show CDR1 as SGHTA and CDR2 as FQGNSA. J lost 6 bases, V lost 5 bases, and 4 bases had no gene match.

The chain recombines TRBV12-3 or TRBV12-4 with TRBJ2-1, with 8 bases lining up with TRBD2. The CDR3 covers 12 residues. With 9 bases clipped from V and 9 bases from J, the junction kept 7 bases outside the gene matches. The CDR3 nucleotides are TGTGCCAGTGGAAGGGGGACTAGTGAGCAGTTCTTC. Amino acid sequence: CASGRGTSEQFF.

The chain combines TRBV4-3 with TRBJ1-6; 9 positions agree with TRBD1. This CDR3 spans 14 amino acids. CDR1 and CDR2 (germline): LGHNA, YSLEER. Trimming at V came to 4 bases and at J to 10 bases, leaving 5 bases not matched to a gene. The DNA of the CDR3 is TGCGCCAGCAGCCGGAACAGGGGGCAATCACCCCTCCACTTT. Amino acid sequence: CASSRNRGQSPLHF.

In its sample, this clonotype was seen a few times. This chain connects TRBV10-2 to TRBJ2-3; 7 positions agree with TRBD2. Per the germline V gene, CDR1 is WSHSY and CDR2 is SAAADI. V trimming: 8 bases; J trimming: 3 bases; junction bases outside the gene matches: 8. The CDR3 length is 14 residues. In DNA form, the CDR3 reads TGCGCCAGCCTCCCCGGACTAGTGACAGATACGCAGTATTTT. It codes for CASLPGLVTDTQYF.

The CDR3 nucleotides are TGTGCCAGCAGTCGCCCCCTAGTAGGAGAAGAGACCCAGTACTTC. Its protein is CASSRPLVGEETQYF. The V gene is TRBV6-2 or TRBV6-3, the J gene TRBJ2-5; D is ambiguous. Germline V gene data show CDR1 as MNHEY and CDR2 as SVGEGT. This CDR3 has 15 residues. V was trimmed by 5 bases and J by 3 bases, leaving 16 bases between them.

This clonotype was observed many times. The gene calls are TRBV29-1 and TRBJ2-1, with unresolved D. Germline V CDR1 and CDR2: SQVTM, ANQGSEA. V lost 7 bases to trimming and J lost 8 bases, with 12 bases between them. The CDR3 spans 11 residues. The CDR3 sequence: CSATRSYEQFF. In DNA, the CDR3 is TGCAGCGCGACGAGATCTTATGAGCAGTTCTTC.

This clonotype was observed a few times. The chain couples TRBV13 to TRBJ2-6; D is possibly TRBD1 (6 bases). Germline CDR1 and CDR2: PRHDT and FYEKMQ (reference sequence). Trimming left V 2 bases short and J 4 bases short, with 9 bases between. CDR3 length: 15 amino acids. CDR3 region: CASSLQGNGANVLTF. In DNA, the CDR3 is TGTGCCAGCAGCTTACAGGGGAACGGGGCCAACGTCCTGACTTTC.

V is TRBV20-1 and J is TRBJ1-2; D is unclear. Germline CDR1 reads DFQATT; CDR2 reads SNEGSKA (reference sequence). The V and J ends lost 5 bases and 2 bases respectively, with 15 bases between them. The CDR3 runs to 14 residues. This CDR3 is CSAPSISGNYGYTF. CDR3 coding DNA: TGCAGTGCTCCCTCAATTTCGGGGAACTATGGCTACACCTTC.

A few counts support this clonotype. J is TRBJ1-2 and V is TRBV12-3 or TRBV12-4; unclear D gene. This CDR3 is 13 amino acids long. Trimming pared 3 bases from V and 4 bases from J, leaving 9 bases between. The CDR3: CASSFQASYGYTF. CDR3 bases: TGTGCCAGCAGTTTCCAGGCAAGCTATGGCTACACCTTC.

This clonotype appeared many times. This chain uses TRBV2 with TRBJ1-1; D gene uncertain. V lost 2 bases to trimming and J lost 2 bases, with 12 bases between them. Germline V CDR1 and CDR2: SNHLY, FYNNEI. The CDR3 loop spans 15 amino acids. CDR3 amino acids: CASSERHPLNTEAFF. CDR3 coding DNA: TGTGCCAGCAGTGAAAGACACCCTCTTAACACTGAAGCTTTCTTT.

This clonotype was picked up a small number of times. The genes are TRBV5-1 and TRBJ2-5; no clear D. Looked up from germline, CDR1 is SGHRS and CDR2 is YFSETQ. Trimming took 4 bases from V and 5 from J, leaving 12 bases between them. The CDR3 is 13 residues long. The CDR3 nucleotides read TGCGCCAGCAGCGATCAGGTCGGTGAGACCCAGTACTTC. Encoded protein: CASSDQVGETQYF.